This is a list of T cell receptor beta chains from one sample in a study of blood T cell repertoires in COVID-19. Profiled with immunoSEQ multiplex PCR; TCRdb holds only in-frame clones, not every one. The sample has some 72,000 clones, roughly 91% seen once. The material sequenced was peripheral blood. Receptors originate from a man aged 55-75 years with acute or convalescent COVID-19. Each CDR3 is given with its conserved first and last residue. The D gene is left open where the match is weak. Only part of the rows carry a size: once, few, many, or a class if the clone is expanded.

j_call	d_call	clone_size	v_call	cdr3_length	cdr3_nt	cdr3_aa
TRBJ1-1	TRBD1	-	TRBV10-3	13	TGTGCCATAACCGGGACAGCGAACACTGAAGCTTTCTTT	CAITGTANTEAFF
TRBJ2-1	TRBD2	-	TRBV30	17	TGTGCCTGGAGGGGGAGCTATGCTAAACTAGCGGGATGTGAGCAGTTCTTC	CAWRGSYAKLAGCEQFF
TRBJ1-3	-	-	TRBV6-5	14	TGTGCCAGCAAGGAGGGTTTCTCTGGAAACACCATATATTTT	CASKEGFSGNTIYF
TRBJ1-1	TRBD1	few	TRBV5-6	13	TGTGCCAGCAGCTGGACAGGGGGCACTGAAGCTTTCTTT	CASSWTGGTEAFF
TRBJ2-2	-	-	TRBV19	17	TGTGCCAGTAGCCCTGGGGTAAGGACACTGAACACCGGGGAGCTGTTTTTT	CASSPGVRTLNTGELFF
TRBJ2-1	-	-	TRBV7-6	14	TGTGCCAGCAGCCCCTCGTGGTTAGCGAATGAGCAGTTCTTC	CASSPSWLANEQFF
TRBJ1-1	-	-	TRBV30	13	TGTGCCTGGAGTAAGGCGGGGAACACTGAAGCTTTCTTT	CAWSKAGNTEAFF
TRBJ2-7	TRBD2	-	TRBV7-2	13	TGTGCCAGCAGCTTATTAAGCCTAGCGGGCCCCGTCTTC	CASSLLSLAGPVF
TRBJ2-2	-	-	TRBV29-1	13	TGCAGCGTTGAAGAACTCGCTCAAGGGGAGCTGTTTTTT	CSVEELAQGELFF
TRBJ2-2	-	-	TRBV11-3	14	TGTGCCAGCAGCCAGGGTCCGGCCACCGGGGAGCTGTTTTTT	CASSQGPATGELFF
TRBJ1-6	TRBD1	few	TRBV9	14	TGTGCCAGCAGATCGACAGGGGAAAATTCACCCCTCCACTTT	CASRSTGENSPLHF
TRBJ2-3	-	-	TRBV28	14	TGTGCCAGCAGTTTACTAGCGCGCGCAGATACGCAGTATTTT	CASSLLARADTQYF
TRBJ2-3	-	-	TRBV6-7	14	TGTGCCAGCAGTTGTTCCAGTAGCACAGATACGCAGTATTTT	CASSCSSSTDTQYF
TRBJ2-2	TRBD1	-	TRBV6-5	16	TGTGCCAGCAGTTACGCAACCAATGACAGGGGAGGGGAGCTGTTTTTT	CASSYATNDRGGELFF
TRBJ2-5	TRBD1	-	TRBV7-6	15	TGTGCCAGCAGCCCCTTAGCGTGGACAGGGGGCGGGGAGTACTTC	CASSPLAWTGGGEYF
TRBJ2-5	TRBD2	-	TRBV10-3	14	TGTGCCACGGGGGACTACCTCGACCTGGAGACCCAGTACTTC	CATGDYLDLETQYF
TRBJ1-1	-	-	TRBV9	15	TGTGCCAGCAGCGTAGAGGGGACACGGAACACTGAAGCTTTCTTT	CASSVEGTRNTEAFF
TRBJ2-2	-	-	TRBV6-5	14	TGTGCCAGCAGCGGGTTGAGTTATACCGGGGAGCTGTTTTTT	CASSGLSYTGELFF
TRBJ2-1	-	-	TRBV6-1	12	TGTGCCAGCAGTGAAGCTCTCGGGGTGCAGTTCTTC	CASSEALGVQFF
TRBJ1-3	-	-	TRBV6-1	15	TGTGCCAGCAGCCACAGGGCCGGCTCTGGAAACACCATATATTTT	CASSHRAGSGNTIYF
TRBJ1-1	-	-	TRBV12-3/TRBV12-4	12	TGTGCCAGCAGTTTTCAAGGGGTTCCAGCTTTCTTT	CASSFQGVPAFF
TRBJ2-2	-	-	TRBV19	17	TGTGCCAGTAGTATATGGGTTTCGGGTCGGAACACCGGGGAGCTGTTTTTT	CASSIWVSGRNTGELFF
TRBJ1-3	TRBD1	-	TRBV4-2	17	TGTGCCAGCAGCCAAGAAACCACAGGGGGTGCTGGAAACACCATATATTTT	CASSQETTGGAGNTIYF
TRBJ1-5	-	-	TRBV7-2	13	TGTGCCAGCAGCGAACCAGGGGAGCAGCCCCAGCATTTT	CASSEPGEQPQHF
TRBJ2-3	-	-	TRBV6-1	15	TGTGCCAGCAGTGAAAGCCTCCAAGGCACAGATACGCAGTATTTT	CASSESLQGTDTQYF
TRBJ2-2	TRBD2	-	TRBV29-1	15	TGCAGCGTTAATGGGGGGGTCTTCAACACCGGGGAGCTGTTTTTT	CSVNGGVFNTGELFF
TRBJ1-1	-	-	TRBV7-9	13	TGTGCCAGCAGTATGGACAGTTCCTACGAAGCTTTCTTT	CASSMDSSYEAFF
TRBJ1-5	-	-	TRBV4-2	13	TGTGCCAGCAGCCAAGATCTATATTCCCCCCAGCATTTT	CASSQDLYSPQHF
TRBJ2-7	-	once	TRBV11-2	14	TGTGCCAGCACTCAGACAGGAGAGAAATACGAGCAGTACTTC	CASTQTGEKYEQYF
TRBJ2-5	-	-	TRBV7-3	15	TGTGCCAGCAGCCCCTCCCCGCGGGGAAGAGAGACCCAGTACTTC	CASSPSPRGRETQYF
TRBJ2-1	TRBD2	-	TRBV9	16	TGTGCCAGCAGCGTAGTGGCGGGAGGGGGGTACAATGAGCAGTTCTTC	CASSVVAGGGYNEQFF
TRBJ2-5	-	-	TRBV7-9	11	TGTGCCTCCCAGGGGATAGAGACCCAGTACTTC	CASQGIETQYF
TRBJ2-1	TRBD2	-	TRBV19	15	TGTGCCAGTAGTCCCCGACTAGCGGGAGAAACTCGGCAGTTCTTC	CASSPRLAGETRQFF
TRBJ1-5	TRBD1	-	TRBV12-5	14	TGTGCTAGTGGTTTGACGGACAGGGGGAAGCCCCAGCATTTT	CASGLTDRGKPQHF
TRBJ1-2	-	-	TRBV7-3	14	TGTGCCAGCAGCTCACCCCGGCCCGAGGATCGCTACACCTTC	CASSSPRPEDRYTF
TRBJ1-2	-	-	TRBV5-1	15	TGCGCCAGCAGCCCCTCGGCCGAATCGGGTAATGGCTACACCTTC	CASSPSAESGNGYTF
TRBJ2-3	-	-	TRBV11-2	15	TGTGCCAGCAGCTTAGATTTACTAGACGCTTATACGCAGTATTTT	CASSLDLLDAYTQYF
TRBJ1-5	TRBD1	-	TRBV6-1	16	TGTGCCAGCAGTGGTAACCGGGGACAGAATAATCAGCCCCAGCATTTT	CASSGNRGQNNQPQHF
TRBJ1-5	-	few	TRBV2	13	TGTGCCAGCAGTTGGGGGGGTGATCAGCCCCAGCATTTT	CASSWGGDQPQHF
TRBJ2-3	TRBD1	-	TRBV29-1	12	TGCAGCGTTAGGACAGGGCCAGATACGCAGTATTTT	CSVRTGPDTQYF
TRBJ1-2	-	-	TRBV12-3/TRBV12-4	13	TGTGCCAGCACTCCCGGGAGTAACTATGGCTACACCTTC	CASTPGSNYGYTF